The 12 T cell receptor beta chains reported below all come from one sample, sequenced in a study of blood T cell repertoires in COVID-19. Measured with immunoSEQ multiplex PCR; TCRdb has only the in-frame clones, and not every one. Here the sample spans 200,000 to 250,000 clones, around three quarters being singletons. Input material: peripheral blood. The receptors shown here come from a woman between 65 and 79 years old with acute or convalescent COVID-19.

This clone was picked up one time. Other nucleotide sequences in the sample specify the same CDR3. This rearrangement joins TRBV5-1 to TRBJ2-7, with TRBD1 identical over 11 bases. Germline V gene sequence: CDR1 SGHRS, CDR2 YFSETQ. The CDR3 totals 14 residues. V was pared by 5 bases and J by 0 bases, with 1 base of the junction left unmatched. The CDR3 DNA follows: TGCGCCAGCAGAGGGACAGGGGGCTCCTACGAGCAGTACTTC. Its protein product is CASRGTGGSYEQYF.

V is TRBV10-3 and J is TRBJ2-3; TRBD2 matches at 14 bases. Looked up from germline, CDR1 is ENHRY and CDR2 is SYGVKD. This CDR3 comprises 15 residues. Trimming cost V 6 bases and J 2 bases; bases outside gene matches: 1. As DNA, the CDR3 is TGTGCCATCAGGGGACTAGCGGGAGCCACAGATACGCAGTATTTT. Amino acids: CAIRGLAGATDTQYF.

The rearrangement joins TRBV3-1 (or the pseudogene TRBV3-2) to TRBJ2-5, with 11 nucleotides matching TRBD1. V lost 3 bases and J lost 6; bases outside the gene matches: 6. The CDR3 runs 15 residues. Germline V gene lookup returns CDR1 LGHDT and CDR2 YNNKEL (reference sequence). The CDR3 reads CASSQQDRGRKTQYF. CDR3 nucleotides: TGTGCCAGCAGCCAGCAGGACAGGGGGCGGAAGACCCAGTACTTC.

This clone was seen a handful of times. The J gene is TRBJ2-7, the V gene TRBV28, with D possibly matching TRBD1 (6 bases). Trimming stripped 7 bases from V and 0 bases from J, with 10 bases between. This CDR3 region has 13 residues. Germline V lookup: CDR1 MDHEN, CDR2 SYDVKM. The CDR3 region has the DNA TGTGCCAGCAAGCAGGGGCGCTCCTACGAGCAGTACTTC. It is translated as CASKQGRSYEQYF.

The chain joins TRBV11-2 to TRBJ2-7, with D uncertain. CDR3 length: 13 residues. The V end was cut by 5 bases, the J end by 4 bases, with 12 bases between. Germline assignment: CDR1 SGHAT and CDR2 FQNNGV. The CDR3 protein is CASSVTPGYEQYF. The DNA for the CDR3 is TGTGCCAGCAGCGTAACTCCGGGTTACGAGCAGTACTTC.

The genes are TRBV2 and TRBJ2-3; the D gene is possibly TRBD2 (6 bases). The CDR3 has 15 amino acids. V was cut by 10 bases and J by 4 bases, with 21 bases left in between. Germline CDR1 reads SNHLY; CDR2 reads FYNNEI. In nucleotides, the CDR3 is TGTGCCAAACAGAAATCCGGGGGTTGGGCAGATACGCAGTATTTT. Translating it yields CAKQKSGGWADTQYF.

The chain links TRBV9 to TRBJ2-5, with D tentatively TRBD2 (6 bases). The V gene's germline CDR1 is SGDLS and CDR2 YYNGEE. With 4 bases removed from V and 1 base from J, the gap between germline ends came to 8 bases. This CDR3 is 13 amino acids long. This CDR3 is CASSKTSQETQYF. In DNA form, the CDR3 reads TGTGCCAGCAGCAAGACTAGCCAAGAGACCCAGTACTTC.

The chain is built from TRBV7-9 and TRBJ2-4, with D possibly TRBD1 on 5 matching bases. Germline lookup yields CDR1 SEHNR and CDR2 FQNEAQ (reference sequence). V was pared by 2 bases and J by 0 bases, with 11 bases between. The CDR3 is 16 residues long. The CDR3 coding sequence is TGTGCCAGCAGCTTACAGGGTGGGGTAGCCAAAAACATTCAGTACTTC. It is translated as CASSLQGGVAKNIQYF.

The genes are TRBV7-9 and TRBJ2-5, with a possible D match to TRBD2 (6 bases). The length of the CDR3 is 16 residues. Germline V gene lookup returns CDR1 SEHNR and CDR2 FQNEAQ (reference sequence). The ends were cut back, 5 bases at V and 1 base at J, with 17 bases in the middle. Written as DNA, the CDR3 is TGTGCCAGCAGCCCACGAACTAGCAGGACCCAAGAGACCCAGTACTTC. Protein product: CASSPRTSRTQETQYF.

V is TRBV10-1 and J is TRBJ1-2; tentative D call: TRBD1 (5 bases). Between the trimmed V and J ends, which lost 4 bases and 1 base, there was a span of 7 bases. Germline V gene lookup returns CDR1 WNHNN and CDR2 SYGVQD (reference sequence). The CDR3 covers 13 residues. The CDR3 sequence: CASSGQLNYGYTF. CDR3 sequence (DNA): TGCGCCAGCAGTGGACAGCTTAACTATGGCTACACCTTC.

In its sample, this clone was seen a few times. The chain employs TRBV7-9 and TRBJ1-1, with D uncertain. There are 14 residues in the CDR3. Germline CDR1 SEHNR, CDR2 FQNEAQ (reference sequence). The V gene lost 1 base and the J gene lost 4 bases, with 10 bases spanning the gap. CDR3 coding DNA: TGTGCCAGCAGCTTAGTGGAGGCACCCACTGAAGCTTTCTTT. Protein product: CASSLVEAPTEAFF.

V usage is TRBV2 and J usage is TRBJ1-2; 8 bases align to TRBD1. Germline V gene sequence: CDR1 SNHLY, CDR2 FYNNEI. V lost 6 bases and J lost 4; bases outside the gene matches: 10. This CDR3 spans 15 amino acids. The CDR3 protein is CASRAGQVDFYGYTF. Here the CDR3 DNA reads TGTGCCAGCAGGGCGGGACAGGTTGACTTCTATGGCTACACCTTC.